A selection of T cell receptor beta chains follows, all from one sample in a study of blood T cell repertoires in COVID-19. Method: immunoSEQ multiplex PCR; TCRdb's copy keeps in-frame clones and lacks some. The profile shows 60,000 or so clones, roughly nine tenths of them singletons. Source material: peripheral blood. Receptors originate from a man aged 60 to 75 with acute or convalescent COVID-19. Both conserved end residues are part of each CDR3. D genes are given only for firm matches. For some rows the clone size is stated as once, few or many, or as a class when expanded; others skip it.

j_call,clone_size,v_call,d_call,cdr3_aa,cdr3_nt
TRBJ2-3,-,TRBV28,-,CASSPPGSMADTQYF,TGTGCCAGCAGTCCCCCGGGGTCTATGGCAGATACGCAGTATTTT
TRBJ1-5,-,TRBV19,-,CASNMGHRQPQHF,TGTGCCAGTAATATGGGGCACCGTCAGCCCCAGCATTTT
TRBJ1-5,-,TRBV2,-,CASSSRQGSNQPQHF,TGTGCCAGCAGTTCTCGGCAGGGGAGCAATCAGCCCCAGCATTTT
TRBJ2-2,-,TRBV5-6,-,CASSLYGELFF,TGTGCCAGCAGCTTGTATGGGGAGCTGTTTTTT
TRBJ1-4,-,TRBV15,TRBD1,CATSFPGQGGEKLFF,TGTGCCACCAGCTTCCCGGGACAGGGCGGTGAAAAACTGTTTTTT
TRBJ1-2,-,TRBV6-2/TRBV6-3,TRBD1,CASSYVRTGNYGYTF,TGTGCCAGCAGTTACGTCCGGACAGGAAACTATGGCTACACCTTC
TRBJ2-7,once,TRBV7-9,TRBD1,CASSFYLDRGTYEQYF,TGTGCCAGCAGCTTCTACTTAGACAGGGGTACTTACGAGCAGTACTTC
TRBJ1-2,-,TRBV6-4,TRBD1,CASSLPRDSHSNYGYTF,TGTGCCAGCAGTTTACCCCGGGACAGTCATTCTAACTATGGCTACACCTTC
TRBJ1-6,few,TRBV30,-,CAWSAGVWNSPLHF,TGTGCCTGGAGCGCGGGGGTGTGGAATTCACCCCTCCACTTT
TRBJ2-3,-,TRBV5-8,-,CASSLSGLGGTQYF,TGTGCCAGCAGCTTGTCGGGTTTGGGGGGTACGCAGTATTTT
TRBJ1-2,-,TRBV6-2/TRBV6-3,-,CASSYRQSYGYTF,TGTGCCAGCAGTTACAGACAGAGCTATGGCTACACCTTC
TRBJ1-3,-,TRBV24-1,-,CATSDGTGTGNTIYF,TGTGCCACCAGTGATGGGACTGGGACGGGAAACACCATATATTTT
TRBJ1-6,-,TRBV20-1,TRBD1,CSASFSDRGNSPLHF,TGCAGTGCTAGTTTCTCAGACAGGGGAAATTCACCCCTCCACTTT
TRBJ1-4,-,TRBV5-1,TRBD1,CASSLVSGGFNEKLFF,TGCGCCAGCAGCTTGGTGTCAGGGGGCTTTAATGAAAAACTGTTTTTT
TRBJ2-7,few,TRBV29-1,-,CSVEEEGAYEQYF,TGCAGCGTTGAAGAAGAGGGCGCCTACGAGCAGTACTTC
TRBJ2-5,-,TRBV7-3,TRBD1,CASSRDSQETQYF,TGTGCCAGCAGTCGGGACAGCCAAGAGACCCAGTACTTC
TRBJ1-2,-,TRBV4-1,TRBD1,CASSERDRGGSYGYTF,TGCGCCAGCAGCGAACGGGACAGGGGGGGCTCCTATGGCTACACCTTC
TRBJ2-3,once,TRBV6-1,-,CASRPDRFSTDTQYF,TGTGCCAGCAGACCCGACAGATTTAGCACAGATACGCAGTATTTT
TRBJ2-5,once,TRBV5-1,-,CASSLGGQETQYF,TGCGCCAGCAGCTTGGGAGGCCAAGAGACCCAGTACTTC
TRBJ2-1,-,TRBV5-5,-,CASSLEAGMDNEQFF,TGTGCCAGCAGCTTGGAGGCAGGGATGGACAATGAGCAGTTCTTC
TRBJ2-1,-,TRBV5-1,TRBD1,CASSWGQGVNEQFF,TGCGCCAGCAGCTGGGGACAGGGGGTGAATGAGCAGTTCTTC
TRBJ2-1,few,TRBV30,-,CAWSVLYNEQFF,TGTGCCTGGAGTGTCCTCTACAATGAGCAGTTCTTC